These T cell receptor beta chains were read from a single sample in a study of prognosis after radiotherapy for stage I lung cancer. TCRdb re-derived calls from the multiplex PCR reads in MiXCR, one entry per CDR3 protein. The table lists roughly 20,000 distinct CDR3 sequences, around 55% of them singletons. The material was PBMCs, obtained before or after stereotactic body radiation therapy (not recorded which). The source of these receptors is a donor aged 50 or older with non-small cell lung cancer. CDR3s include the opening cysteine and the closing phenylalanine or tryptophan. Fields, in order: J gene, D gene, V gene, clone size, CDR3 protein, CDR3 DNA. A D gene is named only where the DNA matches it firmly. Clone size is not always given. Where it is, it says once, few, many or a class for expanded clones.

J gene: TRBJ2-2; D gene: TRBD2; V gene: TRBV20-1; clone size: few; CDR3 protein: CSARLAGDTGELFF; CDR3 DNA: TGCAGTGCTAGACTAGCGGGAGACACCGGGGAGCTGTTTTTT
J gene: TRBJ2-7; D gene: TRBD1; V gene: TRBV27; clone size: .; CDR3 protein: CASSFQGAPFYEQYF; CDR3 DNA: TGTGCCAGCAGTTTTCAGGGGGCCCCTTTCTACGAGCAGTACTTC
J gene: TRBJ2-1; D gene: TRBD2; V gene: TRBV28; clone size: .; CDR3 protein: CASAGGNEQFF; CDR3 DNA: TGTGCCAGCGCGGGGGGCAATGAGCAGTTCTTC
J gene: TRBJ2-3; D gene: .; V gene: TRBV7-9; clone size: .; CDR3 protein: CASGSRGSTDTQYF; CDR3 DNA: TGTGCCAGCGGCTCTCGGGGGAGTACAGATACACAGTATTTT
J gene: TRBJ2-7; D gene: .; V gene: TRBV3-1; clone size: .; CDR3 protein: CASSQLRFGEQYF; CDR3 DNA: TGTGCCAGCAGCCAATTACGGTTCGGCGAGCAGTACTTC
J gene: TRBJ2-7; D gene: .; V gene: TRBV30; clone size: few; CDR3 protein: CASSGPSYEQYF; CDR3 DNA: TGTGCCTCCTCCGGACCCTCCTACGAGCAGTACTTC
J gene: TRBJ1-2; D gene: TRBD1; V gene: TRBV12-3/TRBV12-4; clone size: medium-sized; CDR3 protein: CASSLRGTGGGYTF; CDR3 DNA: TGTGCCAGCAGTTTACGGGGGACAGGGGGTGGCTACACCTTC
J gene: TRBJ2-7; D gene: TRBD1; V gene: TRBV10-3; clone size: many; CDR3 protein: CAISEDRVHEQYF; CDR3 DNA: TGTGCCATCAGTGAAGACAGGGTCCACGAGCAGTACTTC
J gene: TRBJ2-7; D gene: TRBD1; V gene: TRBV6-1; clone size: .; CDR3 protein: CASIVAQGGYEQYF; CDR3 DNA: TGTGCCAGCATTGTGGCACAGGGGGGCTACGAGCAGTACTTC
J gene: TRBJ2-7; D gene: TRBD2; V gene: TRBV2; clone size: many; CDR3 protein: CASSESFGLAGGSGYEQYF; CDR3 DNA: TGTGCCAGCAGTGAGTCTTTTGGACTAGCGGGAGGGTCAGGGTACGAGCAGTACTTC
J gene: TRBJ2-3; D gene: TRBD2; V gene: TRBV7-2; clone size: once; CDR3 protein: CASSPLADPTDTQYF; CDR3 DNA: TGTGCCAGCAGCCCCCTAGCGGACCCCACAGATACGCAGTATTTT
J gene: TRBJ1-3; D gene: TRBD1; V gene: TRBV7-9; clone size: .; CDR3 protein: CASSPGTGAGNTIYF; CDR3 DNA: TGTGCCAGCAGCCCGGGGACAGGGGCTGGAAACACCATATATTTT
J gene: TRBJ2-1; D gene: TRBD2; V gene: TRBV12-3/TRBV12-4; clone size: medium-sized; CDR3 protein: CASSSLAGVNEQFF; CDR3 DNA: TGTGCCAGCAGTTCGCTAGCGGGAGTCAATGAGCAGTTCTTC
J gene: TRBJ2-1; D gene: .; V gene: TRBV2; clone size: .; CDR3 protein: CASGPPRGVEQFF; CDR3 DNA: TGTGCCAGCGGACCCCCGCGAGGGGTTGAGCAGTTCTTC
J gene: TRBJ2-1; D gene: .; V gene: TRBV20-1; clone size: many; CDR3 protein: CSALDLDNEQFF; CDR3 DNA: TGCAGTGCGCTAGATTTAGACAATGAGCAGTTCTTC
J gene: TRBJ2-2; D gene: .; V gene: TRBV12-3/TRBV12-4; clone size: .; CDR3 protein: CASRGAVTSWGTGGELFF; CDR3 DNA: TGTGCCAGCAGAGGGGCCGTGACTAGCTGGGGGACAGGCGGGGAGCTGTTTTTT
J gene: TRBJ1-5; D gene: .; V gene: TRBV30; clone size: medium-sized; CDR3 protein: CAWSGGGGQPQHF; CDR3 DNA: TGTGCCTGGAGTGGCGGAGGGGGTCAGCCCCAGCATTTT
J gene: TRBJ2-3; D gene: .; V gene: TRBV20-1; clone size: .; CDR3 protein: CSARASVGTDTQYF; CDR3 DNA: TGCAGTGCTAGAGCTAGCGTAGGCACAGATACGCAGTATTTT
J gene: TRBJ2-2; D gene: .; V gene: TRBV5-1; clone size: .; CDR3 protein: CASSLPGPGELFF; CDR3 DNA: TGCGCCAGCAGCTTGCCAGGTCCCGGGGAGCTGTTTTTT
J gene: TRBJ2-7; D gene: TRBD2; V gene: TRBV20-1; clone size: .; CDR3 protein: CSAGEPRGGYEQYF; CDR3 DNA: TGCAGTGCCGGTGAACCGCGGGGAGGGTACGAGCAGTACTTC
J gene: TRBJ2-7; D gene: TRBD2; V gene: TRBV6-2/TRBV6-3; clone size: .; CDR3 protein: CASSYRTSSYEQYF; CDR3 DNA: TGTGCCAGCAGTTATAGGACTAGCTCCTACGAGCAGTACTTC
J gene: TRBJ2-7; D gene: .; V gene: TRBV28; clone size: medium-sized; CDR3 protein: CASSPGKWEQYF; CDR3 DNA: TGTGCCAGCAGTCCCGGGAAGTGGGAGCAGTACTTC
J gene: TRBJ2-3; D gene: .; V gene: TRBV7-9; clone size: .; CDR3 protein: CASSLRDGRITDTQYF; CDR3 DNA: TGTGCCAGCAGCCTCCGGGACGGGAGAATCACAGATACGCAGTATTTT
J gene: TRBJ1-1; D gene: TRBD1; V gene: TRBV5-1; clone size: .; CDR3 protein: CASTSGTGGNTEAFF; CDR3 DNA: TGCGCCAGCACTAGCGGGACAGGGGGTAACACTGAAGCTTTCTTT
J gene: TRBJ2-1; D gene: TRBD2; V gene: TRBV19; clone size: many; CDR3 protein: CASSIIETSGHNEQFF; CDR3 DNA: TGTGCCAGTAGTATAATTGAGACTAGCGGGCACAATGAGCAGTTCTTC
J gene: TRBJ2-1; D gene: TRBD2; V gene: TRBV20-1; clone size: .; CDR3 protein: CSARDTELASVGEQFF; CDR3 DNA: TGCAGTGCTAGAGATACGGAACTAGCGTCCGTCGGTGAGCAGTTCTTC
J gene: TRBJ2-7; D gene: .; V gene: TRBV27; clone size: .; CDR3 protein: CASSPSRGPYEQCF; CDR3 DNA: TGTGCCAGCAGTCCATCAAGGGGTCCCTACGAGCAGTGCTTC
J gene: TRBJ1-3; D gene: TRBD1; V gene: TRBV28; clone size: medium-sized; CDR3 protein: CASSLGQGVSGNTIYF; CDR3 DNA: TGTGCCAGCAGTCTAGGACAGGGGGTTTCTGGAAACACCATATATTTT
J gene: TRBJ2-3; D gene: .; V gene: TRBV5-1; clone size: .; CDR3 protein: CASGRGGCSTDTQYF; CDR3 DNA: TGCGCCAGCGGAAGGGGGGGATGTAGCACAGATACGCAGTATTTT
J gene: TRBJ2-7; D gene: TRBD2; V gene: TRBV6-1; clone size: .; CDR3 protein: CASSEGGSGSYEQYF; CDR3 DNA: TGTGCCAGCAGTGAAGGTGGTAGCGGGTCCTACGAGCAGTACTTC
J gene: TRBJ2-2; D gene: .; V gene: TRBV28; clone size: .; CDR3 protein: CASNSRGTGELFF; CDR3 DNA: TGTGCCAGCAATAGTAGGGGGACCGGGGAGCTGTTTTTT
J gene: TRBJ1-2; D gene: .; V gene: TRBV6-2/TRBV6-3; clone size: .; CDR3 protein: CATSEAARTVGYTF; CDR3 DNA: TGTGCCACCAGTGAAGCCGCCCGGACAGTTGGCTACACATTC
J gene: TRBJ1-5; D gene: .; V gene: TRBV6-2/TRBV6-3; clone size: .; CDR3 protein: CASSEVGGLNQHQHF; CDR3 DNA: TGTGCCAGCAGTGAAGTCGGCGGTTTAAATCAGCACCAGCATTTT
J gene: TRBJ1-5; D gene: .; V gene: TRBV18; clone size: many; CDR3 protein: CASSPGYSNQPQHF; CDR3 DNA: TGTGCCAGCTCACCAGGGTATAGCAATCAGCCCCAGCATTTT
J gene: TRBJ2-3; D gene: .; V gene: TRBV20-1; clone size: .; CDR3 protein: CSASVIGTDTQYF; CDR3 DNA: TGCAGTGCTAGTGTAATCGGCACAGATACGCAGTATTTT
J gene: TRBJ2-7; D gene: TRBD1; V gene: TRBV4-2; clone size: many; CDR3 protein: CASSGGDREGYEQYF; CDR3 DNA: TGTGCCAGCAGCGGAGGGGACAGGGAGGGCTACGAGCAGTACTTC
J gene: TRBJ2-7; D gene: .; V gene: TRBV14; clone size: once; CDR3 protein: CASSQGQVVTYEQYF; CDR3 DNA: TGTGCCAGCAGCCAAGGGCAGGTGGTAACATACGAGCAGTACTTC
J gene: TRBJ2-3; D gene: .; V gene: TRBV4-1; clone size: many; CDR3 protein: CASSQVGVGTDTQYF; CDR3 DNA: TGCGCCAGCAGCCAAGTAGGGGTGGGCACAGATACGCAGTATTTT
J gene: TRBJ1-2; D gene: TRBD1; V gene: TRBV28; clone size: .; CDR3 protein: CVSRWTGVASGYTF; CDR3 DNA: TGTGTCAGCAGGTGGACAGGGGTCGCGTCTGGCTACACCTTC
J gene: TRBJ2-1; D gene: TRBD2; V gene: TRBV6-2/TRBV6-3; clone size: .; CDR3 protein: CASNGTSVYNEQFF; CDR3 DNA: TGTGCCAGCAACGGGACTAGCGTATACAATGAGCAGTTCTTC
J gene: TRBJ2-7; D gene: .; V gene: TRBV12-3/TRBV12-4; clone size: medium-sized; CDR3 protein: CASSLGQGQRYEQYF; CDR3 DNA: TGTGCCAGCAGTTTGGGTCAGGGACAAAGGTACGAGCAGTACTTC
J gene: TRBJ2-1; D gene: .; V gene: TRBV11-3; clone size: medium-sized; CDR3 protein: CASSHGKEQFF; CDR3 DNA: TGTGCCAGCAGCCACGGCAAGGAGCAGTTCTTC